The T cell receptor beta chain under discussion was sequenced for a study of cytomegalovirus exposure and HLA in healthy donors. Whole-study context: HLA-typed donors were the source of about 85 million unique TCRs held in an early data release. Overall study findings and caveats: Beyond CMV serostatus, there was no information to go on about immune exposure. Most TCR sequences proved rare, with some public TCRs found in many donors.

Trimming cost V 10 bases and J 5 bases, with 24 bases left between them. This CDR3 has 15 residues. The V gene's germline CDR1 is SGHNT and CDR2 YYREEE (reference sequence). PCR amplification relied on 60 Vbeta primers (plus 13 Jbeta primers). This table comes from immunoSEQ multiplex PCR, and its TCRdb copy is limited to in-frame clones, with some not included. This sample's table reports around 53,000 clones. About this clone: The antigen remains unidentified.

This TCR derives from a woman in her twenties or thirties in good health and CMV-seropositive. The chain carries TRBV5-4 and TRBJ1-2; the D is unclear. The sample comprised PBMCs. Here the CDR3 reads CAFPPVGPEDYGYTF. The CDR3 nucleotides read TGTGCCTTCCCCCCCGTCGGCCCGGAGGATTATGGCTACACCTTC.